This TCR beta chain was recorded in a study of control samples from healthy donors and cancer patients. Clones were read by immunoSEQ multiplex PCR, and TCRdb kept only the in-frame ones, dropping some. The top ten clones hold under 9% of a sample with 130,000 or so clones, roughly nine tenths of them seen once. Sample: blood. The TCR sequence derives from a man between 18 and 35 years old in good health.

CDR3 region: CASSNGQGQWGEQYF. The CDR3 DNA is TGCGCCAGCAGTAATGGACAGGGTCAATGGGGCGAGCAGTACTTC. The rearrangement joins TRBV5-1 to TRBJ2-7, with 8 nucleotides matching TRBD1. The CDR3 covers 15 residues. Germline V lookup: CDR1 SGHRS, CDR2 YFSETQ. The J segment lost 6 bases and the V segment lost 5 bases, leaving 13 bases of the junction unmatched.